This T cell receptor (beta chain) was sequenced in a study of radiation and T cells in renal cell carcinoma. Regarding time point: baseline pretreatment blood. The treatment was: 15 Gy SBRT to primary tumor, nephrectomy 4 weeks later. Sequenced by immunoSEQ multiplex PCR; TCRdb stores in-frame clones only, minus some. This sample has around 140,000 clones; 88% occur once, and the top ten carry 4.1%. V was pared by 3 bases and J by 8 bases, with 13 bases between. This CDR3 contains 13 residues. Germline loops: CDR1 SGHTA, CDR2 FQGNSA. This chain links TRBV7-2 with TRBJ1-1, with D unresolved. The specimen was blood, collected from a patient whose treatment included radiotherapy and nephrectomy. The sequence was collected from a woman aged 70-85 years with renal cell carcinoma. Written as DNA, the CDR3 is TGTGCCAGCAGCTTGGACCCACGTATCGAAGCTTTCTTT. It yields the protein CASSLDPRIEAFF. The full variable domain, with the rest looked up from reference TRBV7-2 and TRBJ1-1, is GAGVSQSPSNKVTEKGKDVELRCDPISGHTALYWYRQSLGQGLEFLIYFQGNSAPDKSGLPSDRFSAERTGGSVSTLTIQRTQQEDSAVYLCASSLDPRIEAFFGQGTRLTVV.